The entry that follows covers one T cell receptor beta chain sequence. Its specificity is unknown. The sample is drawn from a study of T cell responses to AZD1222 COVID-19 vaccine. Notes on the study in general: Females outnumbered males among donors, who were mostly white British; clonal diversity was possibly underestimated. After two AZD1222 doses, spike-specific TCR breadth and depth rose versus day 0.

Sequencing was performed with immunoSEQ multiplex PCR; in TCRdb, only in-frame clones are kept and a portion is missing. In the table there are about 100,000 clones, about 88% of which are singletons. Germline values: CDR1 LNHDA, CDR2 SQIVND (reference sequence). The CDR3 runs to 13 residues. Trimming removed 5 bases at V and 3 bases at J, with 10 bases between. J is TRBJ1-2 and V is TRBV19; D unresolved. The source of this sequence is an adult in good health. Sequences were derived from peripheral blood, sampled on day 0 of AZD1222 vaccination. The CDR3 here is CASSADGDYGYTF. The CDR3 region has the DNA TGTGCCAGTAGTGCTGACGGAGACTATGGCTACACCTTC.